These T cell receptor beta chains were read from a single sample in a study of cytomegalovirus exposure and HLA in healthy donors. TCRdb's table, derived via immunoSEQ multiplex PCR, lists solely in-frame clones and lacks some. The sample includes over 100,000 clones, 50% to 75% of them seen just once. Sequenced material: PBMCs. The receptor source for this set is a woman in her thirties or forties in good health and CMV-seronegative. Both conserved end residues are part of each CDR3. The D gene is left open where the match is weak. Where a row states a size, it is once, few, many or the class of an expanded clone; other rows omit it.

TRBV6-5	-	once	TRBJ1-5	CASSYGAAGNQPQHF	TGTGCCAGCAGTTACGGAGCGGCAGGCAATCAGCCCCAGCATTTT
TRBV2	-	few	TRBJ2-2	CASKEGAQAGELFF	TGTGCCAGCAAGGAGGGGGCGCAGGCCGGGGAGCTGTTTTTT
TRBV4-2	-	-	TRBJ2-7	CASSLSGAGKNYEQYF	TGTGCCAGCAGCCTATCAGGGGCAGGGAAGAACTACGAGCAGTACTTC
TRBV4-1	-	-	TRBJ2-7	CASSRPAGRPDSYEQYF	TGCGCCAGCAGCCGCCCGGCGGGGCGTCCGGACTCCTACGAGCAGTACTTC
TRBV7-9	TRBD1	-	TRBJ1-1	CASSTTGWGTEAFF	TGTGCCAGCAGCACGACAGGGTGGGGAACTGAAGCTTTCTTT
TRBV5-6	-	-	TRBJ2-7	CASSFGQGSYEQYF	TGTGCCAGCAGCTTCGGGCAGGGCAGCTACGAGCAGTACTTC
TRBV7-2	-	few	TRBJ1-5	CASSLQGQPQHF	TGTGCCAGCAGCTTACAGGGGCAGCCCCAGCATTTT
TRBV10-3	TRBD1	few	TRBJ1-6	CAANQGIQGISPLHF	TGTGCCGCCAATCAGGGGATACAGGGGATTTCACCCCTCCACTTT
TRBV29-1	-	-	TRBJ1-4	CSAGSATNEKLFF	TGCAGCGCCGGGAGCGCAACTAATGAAAAACTGTTTTTT
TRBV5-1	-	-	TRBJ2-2	CASSLDSLHTGELFF	TGCGCCAGCAGCCTCGACAGCCTACACACCGGGGAGCTGTTTTTT
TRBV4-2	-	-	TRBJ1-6	CASSQDPQTSRAYNSPLHF	TGTGCCAGCAGCCAAGACCCTCAGACGTCGCGAGCGTATAATTCACCCCTCCACTTT
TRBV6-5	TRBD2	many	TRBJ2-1	CASSYSSGGYNEQFF	TGTGCCAGCAGTTACTCTAGCGGGGGGTACAATGAGCAGTTCTTC
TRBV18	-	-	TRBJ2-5	CASSPGSGGARETQYF	TGTGCCAGCTCACCCGGGTCTGGCGGGGCCCGAGAGACCCAGTACTTC
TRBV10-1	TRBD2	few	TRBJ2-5	CASSERGAGTQYF	TGCGCCAGCAGCGAGCGGGGAGCTGGGACCCAGTACTTC
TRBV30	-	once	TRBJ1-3	CAVRGSGNTIYF	TGTGCCGTAAGGGGCTCTGGAAACACCATATATTTT
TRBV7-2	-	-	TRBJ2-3	CASSPGGSLTDTQYF	TGTGCCAGCAGCCCCGGAGGGTCGCTCACAGATACGCAGTATTTT
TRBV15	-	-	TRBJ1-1	CATSRTGQGEAFF	TGTGCCACCAGCAGGACAGGCCAAGGTGAAGCTTTCTTT
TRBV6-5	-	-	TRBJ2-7	CASRRTATSYEQYF	TGTGCCAGCAGAAGGACAGCAACCTCCTACGAGCAGTACTTC
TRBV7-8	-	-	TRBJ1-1	CASSLGRMNTEAFF	TGTGCCAGCAGCTTAGGGCGGATGAACACTGAAGCTTTCTTT